Shown below are 12 T cell receptor beta chains from a single sample sequenced in a study of T cell repertoires in cytomegalovirus infection. In TCRdb, the reads were re-called with MiXCR into one record per CDR3 protein. The profile covers 450,000 to 550,000 distinct CDR3 sequences, with about 15% appearing a single time and roughly 25% taken by the ten largest. The sequencing input was CD8+ T cells from PBMCs. Receptors originate from a human donor in good health (CMV status not recorded). Some clones in this sample may be carry-over from other donors' samples.

This clonotype was seen at least ten times. The genes are TRBV19 and TRBJ1-3; D unresolved. Trimming shortened V by 3 bases and J by 0 bases, and 12 bases separated the two germline ends. This CDR3 is 16 amino acids long. The V gene's germline CDR1 is LNHDA and CDR2 SQIVND (reference sequence). The CDR3 loop is CASSIETLHSGNTIYF. The CDR3, as DNA: TGTGCCAGTAGTATTGAGACCCTTCACTCTGGAAACACCATATATTTT.

This clonotype was counted a few times. This rearrangement joins TRBV6-2 or TRBV6-3 to TRBJ2-2, with 14 positions matching TRBD2. Unmatched junction bases numbered 8, after V lost 0 bases and J lost 5 bases. CDR1 is MNHEY, CDR2 SVGEGT, per germline. The CDR3 totals 19 residues. The chain's CDR3 is CASSYSAGLAGVWTGELFF. CDR3 DNA sequence: TGTGCCAGCAGTTACTCGGCGGGACTAGCGGGAGTTTGGACCGGGGAGCTGTTTTTT.

There are many counts of this clonotype. The genes are TRBV11-2 and TRBJ1-6; tentative D call: TRBD1 (5 bases). This CDR3 spans 14 amino acids. From germline, CDR1 is SGHAT and CDR2 FQNNGV. Trimming left V 1 base short and J 6 bases short, with 7 bases between. CDR3 bases: TGTGCCAGCAGCTTAGCAGGGTCTAATTCACCCCTCCACTTT. Translating gives CASSLAGSNSPLHF.

This clonotype was counted a few times. Germline and junction disagree at one end, which may indicate a read error. The CDR3 DNA sequence: TGTGCCAGCAGCTTAGAAGTCGGCGGGGCAGCCTACAATGAGCAGCTCTTC. Its protein is CASSLEVGGAAYNEQLF. The chain employs TRBV7-6 and TRBJ2-1, with D possibly matching TRBD2 (6 bases). Germline CDR1 reads SGHVS; CDR2 reads FNYEAQ. This CDR3 contains 17 residues.

This clonotype was picked up a small number of times. The chain employs TRBV2 and TRBJ2-2; 7 nucleotides agree with TRBD1. Germline V gives CDR1 SNHLY, CDR2 FYNNEI. This CDR3 has 16 residues. J lost 7 bases, V lost 1 base, and 9 bases had no gene match. This CDR3 is CASSEEGQTLHGELFF. In nucleotides, the CDR3 is TGTGCCAGCAGTGAAGAGGGACAGACCTTGCACGGGGAGCTGTTTTTT.

The J gene is TRBJ2-3, the V gene TRBV19; 9 bases agree with TRBD1. CDR1 is LNHDA, CDR2 SQIVND, per germline (reference sequence). With V trimmed by 1 base and J by 8 bases, 10 bases remained unmatched. The CDR3 covers 16 residues. CDR3: CASSIVATGGRGTQYF. Written as DNA, the CDR3 is TGTGCCAGTAGTATAGTCGCGACAGGGGGTAGGGGTACGCAGTATTTT. The full variable domain, with the rest looked up from reference TRBV19 and TRBJ2-3, is DGGITQSPKYLFRKEGQNVTLSCEQNLNHDAMYWYRQDPGQGLRLIYYSQIVNDFQKGDIAEGYSVSREKKESFPLTVTSAQKNPTAFYLCASSIVATGGRGTQYFGPGTRLTVL.

This clonotype was detected only a few times. The rearrangement links TRBV10-3 to TRBJ1-2; D remains ambiguous. Trimming removed 4 bases from V and 3 bases from J, with 9 bases in between. CDR1 and CDR2 (germline): ENHRY, SYGVKD. The CDR3 is 13 residues long. The CDR3 nucleotides read TGTGCCATCAGTGTTCGGAGTGACTATGGCTACACCTTC. Residues: CAISVRSDYGYTF.

This clonotype was observed many times. V gene TRBV18 combines with J gene TRBJ2-7; a possible D gene is TRBD1 (6 bases). Germline V gives CDR1 KGHSH, CDR2 LQKENI. The length of the CDR3 is 15 residues. The germline V and J ends were trimmed by 4 bases and 4 bases, with 17 bases remaining between them. CDR3 amino acids: CASSLSPGTFYEQYF. CDR3 nucleotide sequence: TGTGCCAGCTCACTTAGTCCCGGGACATTTTACGAGCAGTACTTC.

This clonotype showed up many times. The CDR3 region has the DNA TGTGCCAGCAGTTCGCCCCGGGAGAATTCCTACAATGAGCAGTTCTTC. It codes for CASSSPRENSYNEQFF. The V gene is TRBV28, the J gene TRBJ2-1; TRBD2 might be the D (6 bases). V dropped 4 bases and J dropped 1 base, with 14 bases sitting between them. Per the germline V gene, CDR1 is MDHEN and CDR2 is SYDVKM. The CDR3 extends over 16 amino acids.

This clonotype was detected many times. This chain links TRBV12-3 or TRBV12-4 with TRBJ1-2; no reliable D call. V lost 7 bases and J lost 8, with 14 bases in between. There are 12 residues in the CDR3. The CDR3 bases are TGTGCCAGCAATGGGGTCTTGGGAGGCTACACCTTC. It encodes CASNGVLGGYTF.

This clonotype has only a few counts. This chain links TRBV6-5 with TRBJ2-2, with TRBD1 identical over 7 bases. V gave up 7 bases and J gave up 4 bases; unmatched junction bases: 6. CDR1 MNHEY and CDR2 SVGAGI come from the germline V gene. CDR3 length equals 14 residues. The CDR3 protein is CASKKTGTTGELFF. The CDR3 DNA follows: TGTGCCAGCAAGAAGACAGGGACCACCGGGGAGCTGTTTTTT.

The chain couples TRBV3-1 to TRBJ1-3; the D is unclear. CDR3 length: 16 amino acids. Trimming removed 4 bases from V and 0 bases from J, with 13 bases in between. The germline CDR1 and CDR2 sequences are LGHDT and YNNKEL (reference sequence). CDR3 DNA sequence: TGTGCCAGCAGCCCCGCTTTCGGGAACTCTGGAAACACCATATATTTT. This gives the protein CASSPAFGNSGNTIYF.